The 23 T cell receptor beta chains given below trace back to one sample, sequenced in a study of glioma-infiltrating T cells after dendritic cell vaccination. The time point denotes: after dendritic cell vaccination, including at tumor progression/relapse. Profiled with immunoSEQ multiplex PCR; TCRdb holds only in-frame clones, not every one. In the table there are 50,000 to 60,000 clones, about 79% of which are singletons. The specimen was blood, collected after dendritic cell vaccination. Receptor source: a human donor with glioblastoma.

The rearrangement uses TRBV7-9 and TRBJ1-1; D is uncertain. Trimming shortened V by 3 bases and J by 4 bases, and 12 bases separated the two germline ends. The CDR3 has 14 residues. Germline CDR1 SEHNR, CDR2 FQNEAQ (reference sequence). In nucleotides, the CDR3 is TGTGCCAGCAGCTTGTCCGGACTGGTCACTGAAGCTTTCTTT. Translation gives CASSLSGLVTEAFF.

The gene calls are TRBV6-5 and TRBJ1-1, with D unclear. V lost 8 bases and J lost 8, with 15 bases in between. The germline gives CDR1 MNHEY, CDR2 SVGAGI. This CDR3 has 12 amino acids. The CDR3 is CASLDLALEAFF. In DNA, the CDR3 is TGTGCCAGCTTAGACTTAGCACTCGAAGCTTTCTTT.

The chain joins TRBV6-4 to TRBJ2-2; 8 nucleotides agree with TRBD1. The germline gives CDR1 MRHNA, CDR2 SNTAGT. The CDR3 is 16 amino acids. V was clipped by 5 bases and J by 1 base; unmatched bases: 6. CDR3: CASSYTGTGNTGELFF. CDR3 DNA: TGTGCCAGCAGTTATACCGGGACAGGGAACACCGGGGAGCTGTTTTTT.

The DNA for the CDR3 is TGTGCCAGCAGCCGGAAACAGATTGGGGACAGGTCATCGGGAGGCTACACCTTC. It codes for CASSRKQIGDRSSGGYTF. The genes are TRBV11-3 and TRBJ1-2; 8 nucleotides agree with TRBD1. Germline V gene lookup returns CDR1 SGHNT and CDR2 YENEEA. V lost 5 bases, J lost 8 bases, and 22 bases stayed unmatched. The CDR3 sequence is 18 residues long. Complete variable domain (other parts from reference TRBV11-3 and TRBJ1-2): EAGVVQSPRYKIIEKKQPVAFWCNPISGHNTLYWYLQNLGQGPELLIRYENEEAVDDSQLPKDRFSAERLKGVDSTLKIQPAELGDSAVYLCASSRKQIGDRSSGGYTFGSGTRLTVV.

CDR3: CASSISVYGTEAFF. The CDR3 DNA follows: TGTGCCAGTAGTATAAGCGTCTACGGCACTGAAGCTTTCTTT. The chain employs TRBV19 and TRBJ1-1; D is uncertain. V was shortened by 2 bases and J by 4 bases, with 11 bases between the two germline ends. Per the germline V gene, CDR1 is LNHDA and CDR2 is SQIVND (reference sequence). The CDR3 is 14 amino acids. The full variable domain, its missing parts supplied by reference TRBV19 and TRBJ1-1, is DGGITQSPKYLFRKEGQNVTLSCEQNLNHDAMYWYRQDPGQGLRLIYYSQIVNDFQKGDIAEGYSVSREKKESFPLTVTSAQKNPTAFYLCASSISVYGTEAFFGQGTRLTVV.

The CDR3 reads CASSLGGEAEAFF. In nucleotides, the CDR3 is TGTGCCAGCAGCCTAGGGGGCGAGGCTGAAGCTTTCTTT. This sequence joins TRBV5-4 and TRBJ1-1; 7 bases agree with TRBD1. V was clipped by 4 bases and J by 6 bases; unmatched bases: 6. The CDR3 length is 13 residues. Germline CDR1 reads SGHNT; CDR2 reads YYREEE (reference sequence).

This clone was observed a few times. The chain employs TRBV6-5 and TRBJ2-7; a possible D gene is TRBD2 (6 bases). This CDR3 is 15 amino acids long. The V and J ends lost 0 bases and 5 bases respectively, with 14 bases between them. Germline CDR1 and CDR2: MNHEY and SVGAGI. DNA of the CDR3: TGTGCCAGCAGTTACTCGACTAGGGGACGTGACGAGCAGTACTTC. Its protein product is CASSYSTRGRDEQYF.

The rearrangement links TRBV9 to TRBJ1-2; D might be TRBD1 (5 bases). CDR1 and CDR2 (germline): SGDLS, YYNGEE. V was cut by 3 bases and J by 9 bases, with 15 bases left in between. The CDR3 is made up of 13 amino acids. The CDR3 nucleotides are TGTGCCAGCAGCGCTGACGGGGGTAGGAGCTACACCTTC. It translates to CASSADGGRSYTF.

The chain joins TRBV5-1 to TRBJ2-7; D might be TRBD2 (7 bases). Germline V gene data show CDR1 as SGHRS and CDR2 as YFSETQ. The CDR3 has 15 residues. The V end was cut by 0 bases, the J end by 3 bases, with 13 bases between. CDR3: CASSLGRGPLYEQYF. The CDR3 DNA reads TGCGCCAGCAGCTTGGGGCGGGGGCCACTCTACGAGCAGTACTTC.

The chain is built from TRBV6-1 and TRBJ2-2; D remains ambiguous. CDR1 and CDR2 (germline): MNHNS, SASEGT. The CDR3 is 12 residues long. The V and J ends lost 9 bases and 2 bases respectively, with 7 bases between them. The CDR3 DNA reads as TGTGCCAGTGGCCAAAACACCGGGGAGCTGTTTTTT. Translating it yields CASGQNTGELFF.

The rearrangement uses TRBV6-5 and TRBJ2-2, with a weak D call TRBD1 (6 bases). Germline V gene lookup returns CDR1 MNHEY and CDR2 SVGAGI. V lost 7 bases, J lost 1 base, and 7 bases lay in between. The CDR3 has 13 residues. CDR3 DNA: TGTGCCAGCACGGGACAGAACACCGGGGAGCTGTTTTTT. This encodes CASTGQNTGELFF.

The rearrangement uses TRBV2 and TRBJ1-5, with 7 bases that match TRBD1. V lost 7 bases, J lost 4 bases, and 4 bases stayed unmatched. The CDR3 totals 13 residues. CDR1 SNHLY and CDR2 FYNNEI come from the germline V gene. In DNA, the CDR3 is TGTGCCAGCACGGACAGGTTAAATCAGCCCCAGCATTTT. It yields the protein CASTDRLNQPQHF.

The DNA of the CDR3 is TGTGCCAGCAGCTTGGACAGGGGGCTCGAGCAGTACTTC. It specifies CASSLDRGLEQYF. The chain uses TRBV7-2 and TRBJ2-7; TRBD1 aligns across 11 bases. The CDR3 sequence is 13 residues long. Germline V gene lookup returns CDR1 SGHTA and CDR2 FQGNSA. V gave up 3 bases and J gave up 6 bases; unmatched junction bases: 1.

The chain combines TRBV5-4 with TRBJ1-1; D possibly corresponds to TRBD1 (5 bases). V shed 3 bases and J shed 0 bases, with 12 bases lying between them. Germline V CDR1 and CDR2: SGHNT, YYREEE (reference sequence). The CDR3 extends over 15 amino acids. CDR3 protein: CASSSPGELNTEAFF. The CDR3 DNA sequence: TGTGCCAGCAGCTCGCCGGGGGAGCTGAACACTGAAGCTTTCTTT.

The CDR3 loop is CASSSGQEGIQPQHF. The CDR3 DNA reads as TGTGCCAGCAGTTCAGGACAGGAAGGTATTCAGCCCCAGCATTTT. V gene TRBV28 combines with J gene TRBJ1-5; 7 bases map to TRBD1. V shed 4 bases and J 6 bases; nucleotides not matched to a gene: 9. The germline gives CDR1 MDHEN, CDR2 SYDVKM. This CDR3 region has 15 residues.

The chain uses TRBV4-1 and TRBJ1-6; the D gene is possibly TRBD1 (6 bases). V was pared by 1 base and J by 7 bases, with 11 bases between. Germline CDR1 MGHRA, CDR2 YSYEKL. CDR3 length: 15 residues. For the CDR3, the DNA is TGCGCCAGCAGCCAAGCGGGACAAGTGAATTCACCCCTCCACTTT. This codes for CASSQAGQVNSPLHF.

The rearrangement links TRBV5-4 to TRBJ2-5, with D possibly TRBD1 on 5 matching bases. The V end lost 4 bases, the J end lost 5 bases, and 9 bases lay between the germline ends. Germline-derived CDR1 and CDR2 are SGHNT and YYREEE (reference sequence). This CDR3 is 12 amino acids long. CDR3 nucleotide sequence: TGTGCCAGCAGCCCCCAGGGCGAGACCCAGTACTTC. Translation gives CASSPQGETQYF.

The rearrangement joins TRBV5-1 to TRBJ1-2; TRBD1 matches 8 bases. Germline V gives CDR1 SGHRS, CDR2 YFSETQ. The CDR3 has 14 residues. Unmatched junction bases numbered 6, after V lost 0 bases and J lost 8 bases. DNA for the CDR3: TGCGCCAGCAGCTTGGGGACAGGGACGCGGGGCTACACCTTC. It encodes CASSLGTGTRGYTF.

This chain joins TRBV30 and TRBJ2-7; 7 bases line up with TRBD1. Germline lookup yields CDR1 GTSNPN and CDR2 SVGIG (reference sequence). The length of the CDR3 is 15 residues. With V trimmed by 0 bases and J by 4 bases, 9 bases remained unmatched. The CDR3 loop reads CAWSVRKTGRYEQYF. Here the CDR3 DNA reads TGTGCCTGGAGTGTACGTAAGACAGGGCGGTACGAGCAGTACTTC. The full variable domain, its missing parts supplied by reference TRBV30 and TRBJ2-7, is SQTIHQWPATLVQPVGSPLSLECTVEGTSNPNLYWYRQAAGRGLQLLFYSVGIGQISSEVPQNLSASRPQDRQFILSSKKLLLSDSGFYLCAWSVRKTGRYEQYFGPGTRLTVT.

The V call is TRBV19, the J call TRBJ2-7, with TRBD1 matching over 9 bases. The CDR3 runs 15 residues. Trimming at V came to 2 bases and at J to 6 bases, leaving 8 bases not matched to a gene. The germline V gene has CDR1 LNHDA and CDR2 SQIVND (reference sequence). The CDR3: CASSIRGGTGREQYF. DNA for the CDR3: TGTGCCAGTAGTATAAGGGGAGGGACAGGGCGCGAGCAGTACTTC.

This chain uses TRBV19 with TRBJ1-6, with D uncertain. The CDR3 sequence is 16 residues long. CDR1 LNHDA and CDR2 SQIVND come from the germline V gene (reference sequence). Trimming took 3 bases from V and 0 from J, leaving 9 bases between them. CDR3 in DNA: TGTGCCAGTAGTATTTTGTACAGCTCCTATAATTCACCCCTCCACTTT. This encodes CASSILYSSYNSPLHF. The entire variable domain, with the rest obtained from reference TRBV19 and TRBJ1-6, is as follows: DGGITQSPKYLFRKEGQNVTLSCEQNLNHDAMYWYRQDPGQGLRLIYYSQIVNDFQKGDIAEGYSVSREKKESFPLTVTSAQKNPTAFYLCASSILYSSYNSPLHFGNGTRLTVT.

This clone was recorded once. The CDR3 here is CAWSANGGNSPLHF. CDR3 DNA: TGTGCCTGGAGTGCGAACGGGGGGAATTCACCCCTCCACTTT. V and J are TRBV30 and TRBJ1-6, with TRBD1 as a possible D gene (5 bases). Germline values: CDR1 GTSNPN, CDR2 SVGIG (reference sequence). Deletions cut 1 base from V and 7 bases from J, with 11 bases between. This CDR3 has 14 amino acids.

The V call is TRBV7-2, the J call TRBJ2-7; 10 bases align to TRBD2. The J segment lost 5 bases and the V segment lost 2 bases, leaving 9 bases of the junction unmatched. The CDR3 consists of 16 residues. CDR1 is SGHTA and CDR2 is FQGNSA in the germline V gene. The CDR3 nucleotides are TGTGCCAGCAGCTTATCTAGCGGGGGAGGAGAGGACGAGCAGTACTTC. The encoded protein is CASSLSSGGGEDEQYF.